Sequencing of this T cell receptor (beta chain) was carried out in a study of cytomegalovirus exposure and HLA in healthy donors. As for the study in general: HLA-typed donors were the source of about 85 million unique TCRs held in an early data release. Notes on the study in general: Data from an earlier analysis indicated that most TCR beta V segments were productive either about 90% or about 30% of the time. At a 0.05 false discovery rate, a later analysis found around 15,000 TCR beta sequences to be associated with HLA alleles.

Primers included in the PCR were 60 Vbeta and 13 Jbeta primers. The repertoire was sequenced with immunoSEQ multiplex PCR; TCRdb's copy has only in-frame clones and lacks some. The table lists more than 30,000 clones, around 69% of them singletons. Regarding this clone: What it binds is unknown.

Germline CDR1 reads MDHEN; CDR2 reads SYDVKM. The V and J ends lost 2 bases and 8 bases respectively, with 9 bases between them. This CDR3 spans 12 amino acids. The V call is TRBV28, the J call TRBJ1-2, with a weak D call TRBD1 (5 bases). The sample was PBMCs. The TCR sequence derives from a man under 40 in good health and CMV-seronegative. In nucleotides, the CDR3 is TGTGCCAGCAGTTTAGGGAACAGGGGCTACACCTTC. Amino acid sequence: CASSLGNRGYTF.